A single T cell receptor (beta chain) is shown here with its context. Antigen specificity is unknown. Time point described: cycle 4 day 1 (C4D1), after five to seven weeks of nivolumab. No patient escaped relapse after autologous stem cell transplantation, and brentuximab vedotin exposure varied. Researchers report purifying CD4+ T cells from thawed PBMCs by magnetic negative selection. This record belongs to a study of PD-1 blockade in classical Hodgkin lymphoma. The V end lost 0 bases, the J end lost 5 bases, and 11 bases lay between the germline ends. In germline, CDR1 is SGHRS, CDR2 YFSETQ. The CDR3 is made up of 15 amino acids. Whole-study results and caveats: Newly diagnosed patients reportedly had lower baseline TCR diversity than healthy donors.

The table came from immunoSEQ multiplex PCR; TCRdb's copy has only in-frame clones and leaves some out. The profile shows roughly 30,000 clones, around four fifths of them singletons. The TCR comes from a human donor with classical Hodgkin lymphoma. The material sequenced was CD4+ T cells from blood, taken before the fourth cycle of nivolumab. The J gene is TRBJ2-2, the V gene TRBV5-1; perhaps TRBD2 as D (6 bases). The CDR3 loop is CASSLGLVTTGELFF. In DNA form, the CDR3 reads TGCGCCAGCAGCTTGGGACTAGTGACGACCGGGGAGCTGTTTTTT.